A single sample gave rise to the 24 T cell receptor beta chains below, sequenced in a study of cytomegalovirus exposure and HLA in healthy donors. Primers: 60 Vbeta forward and 13 Jbeta reverse. Sequencing used immunoSEQ multiplex PCR; TCRdb keeps in-frame clones, though not all of them. The sample has roughly 170,000 clones; about 79% are singletons. What was sequenced was PBMCs. All receptors derive from a girl under 10 years old in good health and CMV-seropositive.

The chain recombines TRBV5-6 with TRBJ2-2; 11 bases are shared with TRBD2. V lost 0 bases to trimming and J lost 4 bases; unmatched junction nucleotides: 11. The CDR3 is 19 residues long. From germline, CDR1 is SGHDT and CDR2 YYEEEE. The CDR3 bases are TGTGCCAGCAGCTTGGGTAGCGGGAGGGACCCTAGGCCCACCGGGGAGCTGTTTTTT. Translating it yields CASSLGSGRDPRPTGELFF.

The chain recombines TRBV11-3 with TRBJ2-3; the D gene is possibly TRBD1 (6 bases). Germline values: CDR1 SGHNT, CDR2 YENEEA. This CDR3 is built from 14 residues. Trimming left V 5 bases short and J 4 bases short, with 13 bases between. The DNA of the CDR3 is TGTGCCAGCAGCACGCGGACAGTCCCAGATACGCAGTATTTT. As protein: CASSTRTVPDTQYF. The full variable domain, in which reference TRBV11-3 and TRBJ2-3 provide the parts outside the CDR3, is EAGVVQSPRYKIIEKKQPVAFWCNPISGHNTLYWYLQNLGQGPELLIRYENEEAVDDSQLPKDRFSAERLKGVDSTLKIQPAELGDSAVYLCASSTRTVPDTQYFGPGTRLTVL.

This sequence joins TRBV28 and TRBJ1-5, with 10 bases lining up with TRBD1. The CDR3 totals 15 residues. Germline V gene sequence: CDR1 MDHEN, CDR2 SYDVKM. J was trimmed by 4 bases and V by 6 bases; bases with no gene match: 6. In nucleotides, the CDR3 is TGTGCCAGCAGACCCGGGACAGGGGAAAATCAGCCCCAGCATTTT. This sequence encodes CASRPGTGENQPQHF.

Note on this clone: One junction end disagrees with the germline gene, perhaps due to a read error. The chain joins TRBV5-1 to TRBJ2-3; 12 bases align to TRBD2. There are 16 residues in the CDR3. The V gene's germline CDR1 is SGHRS and CDR2 YFSETQ. The CDR3 here is CAGSFGLAGNTDTQYF. In nucleotides, the CDR3 is TGCGCCGGCAGCTTCGGACTAGCGGGGAACACAGATACGCAGTATTTT.

The chain has TRBV4-2 and TRBJ1-1; possibly TRBD1 for D (5 bases). This CDR3 contains 15 residues. Germline-derived CDR1 and CDR2 are LGHNA and YNFKEQ. V was clipped by 3 bases and J by 1 base, with 12 bases between them. The CDR3 protein is CASSHASTGNTEAFF. The CDR3 region has the DNA TGTGCCAGCAGCCACGCAAGCACAGGGAACACTGAAGCTTTCTTT.

The V gene is TRBV11-2, the J gene TRBJ2-7; 14 bases are shared with TRBD2. The trim removed 4 bases at V and 6 bases at J, leaving 5 bases unmatched. This CDR3 has 15 amino acids. Per germline, CDR1 SGHAT and CDR2 FQNNGV. CDR3 in DNA: TGTGCCAGCAGCTCCGGGACTAGCGGGAGTAGCGAGCAGTACTTC. Its protein product is CASSSGTSGSSEQYF.

This chain links TRBV4-1 with TRBJ2-7; D is undetermined. With 0 bases removed from V and 7 bases from J, the gap between germline ends came to 13 bases. The CDR3 is 14 amino acids. In germline, CDR1 is MGHRA, CDR2 YSYEKL. Here the CDR3 reads CASSQEPQRSEQYF. For the CDR3, the DNA is TGCGCCAGCAGCCAAGAGCCTCAGCGTAGTGAGCAGTACTTC.

The V and J genes are TRBV5-1 and TRBJ2-1, with 9 bases that match TRBD2. With 7 bases clipped from V and 12 bases from J, the junction kept 17 bases outside the gene matches. The germline V gene has CDR1 SGHRS and CDR2 YFSETQ. The CDR3 is made up of 15 amino acids. CDR3 in amino acids: CASADTSGLGRGQFF. The CDR3 nucleotides are TGCGCCAGCGCCGATACTAGCGGGCTTGGCCGTGGGCAGTTCTTC.

The V gene is TRBV19, the J gene TRBJ2-7; D may be TRBD2 (5 bases). Germline loops: CDR1 LNHDA, CDR2 SQIVND (reference sequence). Deletions cut 3 bases from V and 7 bases from J, with 19 bases between. The CDR3 has 15 amino acids. This chain's CDR3 is CASSMGPEEVGEQYF. Written as DNA, the CDR3 is TGTGCCAGTAGTATGGGTCCGGAGGAGGTGGGAGAGCAGTACTTC.

The chain uses TRBV30 and TRBJ2-1, with a tentative D call TRBD2 (7 bases). V lost 0 bases to trimming and J lost 9 bases, with 15 bases between them. Germline assignment: CDR1 GTSNPN and CDR2 SVGIG (reference sequence). The CDR3 spans 14 residues. In nucleotides, the CDR3 is TGTGCCTGGAGTGTTCGTTCGGGGGGCGTTGAGCAGTTCTTC. Translating it yields CAWSVRSGGVEQFF.

V usage is TRBV5-1 and J usage is TRBJ1-3; TRBD1 matches 9 bases. V was pared by 3 bases and J by 0 bases, with 1 base of the junction left unmatched. Germline V gene data show CDR1 as SGHRS and CDR2 as YFSETQ. CDR3 length equals 15 residues. The CDR3 nucleotides are TGCGCCAGCAGCTGGACAGGGGTCTCTGGAAACACCATATATTTT. Amino acid sequence: CASSWTGVSGNTIYF.

This clone was seen just once. The chain's CDR3 is CASGQVGQPYNEQFF. The CDR3 DNA is TGTGCCAGTGGACAGGTGGGACAACCCTACAATGAGCAGTTCTTC. The chain uses TRBV19 and TRBJ2-1; TRBD1 matches 7 bases. This CDR3 has 15 residues. The junction had 9 bases not matched to a gene; V was cut back by 8 bases and J by 2 bases. Germline V gene sequence: CDR1 LNHDA, CDR2 SQIVND (reference sequence).

The gene calls are TRBV5-1 and TRBJ2-5; possibly TRBD2 for D (5 bases). This CDR3 has 14 amino acids. The V gene lost 4 bases and the J gene lost 2 bases, with 12 bases spanning the gap. CDR1 and CDR2 (germline): SGHRS, YFSETQ. For the CDR3, the DNA is TGCGCCAGCAGCCCCGGACTGAAGCAAGAGACCCAGTACTTC. It encodes CASSPGLKQETQYF. The full variable domain, rest sourced from reference TRBV5-1 and TRBJ2-5, is KAGVTQTPRYLIKTRGQQVTLSCSPISGHRSVSWYQQTPGQGLQFLFEYFSETQRNKGNFPGRFSGRQFSNSRSEMNVSTLELGDSALYLCASSPGLKQETQYFGPGTRLLVL.

V gene TRBV5-4 combines with J gene TRBJ2-3, with a weak D call TRBD2 (7 bases). The CDR3 is made up of 17 amino acids. Germline CDR1 SGHNT, CDR2 YYREEE (reference sequence). Trimming pared 3 bases from V and 2 bases from J, leaving 19 bases between. For the CDR3, the DNA is TGTGCCAGCAGCTCCGCCCAGGGAGGGGGAATCACAGATACGCAGTATTTT. Translated: CASSSAQGGGITDTQYF.

The V gene is TRBV6-1, the J gene TRBJ1-5; possible D gene TRBD1, 5 bases. The CDR3 has 15 amino acids. Looked up from germline, CDR1 is MNHNS and CDR2 is SASEGT. Trimming stripped 8 bases from V and 2 bases from J, with 16 bases between. DNA for the CDR3: TGTGCCAGCTTTTGGAGGGGAAGTGGCAATCAGCCCCAGCATTTT. Translation gives CASFWRGSGNQPQHF.

As regards this clone: Other DNA sequences in the sample encode the same CDR3. The rearrangement uses TRBV2 and TRBJ1-1, with D perhaps TRBD1 (5 bases). V dropped 6 bases and J dropped 1 base, with 9 bases sitting between them. Germline V gives CDR1 SNHLY, CDR2 FYNNEI. This CDR3 is built from 13 residues. The CDR3 nucleotides read TGTGCCAGCAGCATAACAGGGAACACTGAAGCTTTCTTT. It specifies CASSITGNTEAFF.

This clone has at least ten counts. The chain carries TRBV25-1 and TRBJ1-2; D ambiguous. The CDR3 sequence is 13 residues long. Germline CDR1 and CDR2: MGHDK and SYGVNS. V shed 3 bases and J shed 0 bases, with 5 bases lying between them. CDR3 loop: CASSDPANYGYTF. The DNA for the CDR3 is TGTGCCAGCAGTGATCCGGCTAACTATGGCTACACCTTC.

The chain links TRBV30 to TRBJ2-7; 11 bases match TRBD1. The V gene's germline CDR1 is GTSNPN and CDR2 SVGIG (reference sequence). The CDR3 contains 15 residues. V dropped 1 base and J dropped 2; count of bases not matched to a gene: 4. The CDR3 spells CAWSGGDRGTYEQYF. The CDR3 coding sequence is TGTGCCTGGAGTGGCGGGGACAGGGGGACCTACGAGCAGTACTTC.

The chain employs TRBV7-3 and TRBJ2-3; possible D gene TRBD1, 6 bases. This CDR3 is 14 amino acids long. V gave up 1 base and J gave up 5 bases, with 10 bases separating them. The germline CDR1 and CDR2 sequences are SGHTA and FQGTGA. CDR3 amino acids: CASSLRAGEDTQYF. CDR3 DNA: TGTGCCAGCAGCTTAAGAGCAGGGGAAGATACGCAGTATTTT.

CDR3 sequence reads: CASSFGGELADTQYF. The CDR3, as DNA: TGCGCCAGCAGCTTTGGGGGGGAGTTAGCAGATACGCAGTATTTT. The chain recombines TRBV5-1 with TRBJ2-3, with 7 bases identical to TRBD2. CDR1 SGHRS and CDR2 YFSETQ come from the germline V gene. V shed 2 bases and J 4 bases; nucleotides not matched to a gene: 7. CDR3 length: 15 amino acids.

The chain combines TRBV30 with TRBJ1-1; D unclear. Germline loops: CDR1 GTSNPN, CDR2 SVGIG (reference sequence). Trimming left V 0 bases short and J 6 bases short, with 17 bases between. This CDR3 is 15 amino acids long. For the CDR3, the DNA is TGTGCCTGGAGTGTCCTCGTCGAGAGCACAGCTGAAGCTTTCTTT. Translation gives CAWSVLVESTAEAFF.

The J gene is TRBJ1-1, the V gene TRBV18; 10 nucleotides agree with TRBD1. This CDR3 comprises 18 residues. The V segment lost 1 base and the J segment 4 bases; nucleotides outside the gene matches: 12. Germline V CDR1 and CDR2: KGHSH, LQKENI. The CDR3 bases are TGTGCCAGCTCACCACGTCTTCGGGACAGGGGAGGAAGCACTGAAGCTTTCTTT. It yields the protein CASSPRLRDRGGSTEAFF.

This clone was counted only a few times. The J gene is TRBJ1-2, the V gene TRBV5-6; D gene uncertain. Between the trimmed V and J ends, which lost 4 bases and 4 bases, there was a span of 11 bases. The CDR3 length is 13 residues. Germline V lookup: CDR1 SGHDT, CDR2 YYEEEE. CDR3 protein: CASSVKGGYGYTF. CDR3 nucleotide sequence: TGTGCCAGCAGCGTAAAGGGAGGCTATGGCTACACCTTC. The whole variable domain, filled in from reference TRBV5-6 and TRBJ1-2, reads DAGVTQSPTHLIKTRGQQVTLRCSPKSGHDTVSWYQQALGQGPQFIFQYYEEEERQRGNFPDRFSGHQFPNYSSELNVNALLLGDSALYLCASSVKGGYGYTFGSGTRLTVV.

The V call is TRBV28, the J call TRBJ1-1; D may be TRBD1 (5 bases). Trimming took off 2 bases at V and 3 bases at J, with 10 bases between the two ends. CDR1 and CDR2 (germline): MDHEN, SYDVKM. The CDR3 sequence is 14 residues long. The CDR3 here is CASSLGAGHTEAFF. The CDR3 nucleotides read TGTGCCAGCAGTTTAGGTGCAGGGCACACTGAAGCTTTCTTT.